The 20 T cell receptor beta chains below were found in one sample sequenced in a study of blood T cell repertoires in COVID-19. Profiling relied on immunoSEQ multiplex PCR, and the TCRdb table lists in-frame clones only, not all of them. There are roughly 290,000 clones in the sample; around 87% occur only once, and roughly 2.1% lies in the top ten. Sequenced: peripheral blood. The origin of the receptors is a woman in her 30s who had recovered from COVID-19.

The V and J genes are TRBV11-1 and TRBJ2-7; tentative D call: TRBD1 (6 bases). V lost 5 bases and J 6 bases, leaving 17 bases between the germline ends. Germline values: CDR1 SGHAT, CDR2 FQDESV (reference sequence). The CDR3 spans 14 residues. The DNA for the CDR3 is TGTGCCAGCAGCCGTACAGGGAATCAGCGCGAGCAGTACTTC. Protein product: CASSRTGNQREQYF.

This sequence joins TRBV13 and TRBJ2-7, with TRBD2 as a possible D gene (6 bases). V lost 3 bases, J lost 4 bases, and 10 bases lay in between. Germline-derived CDR1 and CDR2 are PRHDT and FYEKMQ (reference sequence). The CDR3 has 13 residues. In nucleotides, the CDR3 is TGTGCCAGCAGCTTGGGAGGAATTTACGAGCAGTACTTC. Translated: CASSLGGIYEQYF. Full variable domain (rest looked up from reference TRBV13 and TRBJ2-7): AAGVIQSPRHLIKEKRETATLKCYPIPRHDTVYWYQQGPGQDPQFLISFYEKMQSDKGSIPDRFSAQQFSDYHSELNMSSLELGDSALYFCASSLGGIYEQYFGPGTRLTVT.

The V call is TRBV12-3 or TRBV12-4, the J call TRBJ2-1; TRBD2 agrees at 7 bases. Losses at the gene ends were 6 bases for V and 5 bases for J; bases not matched to a gene: 1. There are 12 residues in the CDR3. The CDR3 nucleotides are TGTGCCAGCAGGGGACTAAACAATGAGCAGTTCTTC. Protein product: CASRGLNNEQFF.

The V gene is TRBV12-3 or TRBV12-4, the J gene TRBJ1-2; D gene uncertain. The CDR3 totals 13 residues. V lost 6 bases, J lost 0 bases, and 8 bases lay in between. CDR3 in DNA: TGTGCCAGCAGACTCTTACCTAACTATGGCTACACCTTC. Translating it yields CASRLLPNYGYTF.

The chain combines TRBV4-1 with TRBJ2-5, with TRBD2 identical over 8 bases. V shed 1 base and J 4 bases; nucleotides not matched to a gene: 5. The CDR3 runs 15 residues. Germline V gene data show CDR1 as MGHRA and CDR2 as YSYEKL. The CDR3: CASSQGSGTPETQYF. In DNA, the CDR3 is TGCGCCAGCAGCCAAGGTAGCGGGACCCCAGAGACCCAGTACTTC.

This clone was counted a single time. The gene calls are TRBV27 and TRBJ1-6; D is perhaps TRBD1 (6 bases). Trimming removed 2 bases at V and 1 base at J, with 15 bases between. Germline CDR1 MNHEY, CDR2 SMNVEV (reference sequence). This CDR3 has 18 amino acids. CDR3 bases: TGTGCCAGCAGTTTAGCTACAGGGAGTTGGTCCTATAATTCACCCCTCCACTTT. Residues: CASSLATGSWSYNSPLHF.

As concerns this clone: One end of the junction does not line up with germline, which may come from a read error. The chain couples TRBV7-2 to TRBJ2-3, with D perhaps TRBD1 (6 bases). Germline V gene lookup returns CDR1 SGHTA and CDR2 FQGNSA. CDR3 size: 13 residues. CDR3 coding DNA: TGTGCCAGCAGCATACAGGGCACCGATACGCAGTATTTT. Amino acids: CASSIQGTDTQYF.

Concerning this clone itself: This sample also contains other DNA sequences that code for the same CDR3. This chain links TRBV28 with TRBJ2-7; 8 bases fit TRBD2. Looked up from germline, CDR1 is MDHEN and CDR2 is SYDVKM. The junction had 6 bases not matched to a gene; V was cut back by 4 bases and J by 4 bases. The CDR3 spans 14 residues. CDR3 residues: CASSSPSGSYEQYF. CDR3 nucleotides: TGTGCCAGCAGTTCACCCAGCGGGAGTTACGAGCAGTACTTC.

The sample holds one count of this clone. The rearrangement uses TRBV4-2 and TRBJ1-4; a weak D match, TRBD1 (6 bases). Trimming took off 0 bases at V and 6 bases at J, with 8 bases between the two ends. The CDR3 runs 14 residues. The germline V gene encodes CDR1 LGHNA and CDR2 YNFKEQ. The CDR3, as DNA: TGTGCCAGCAGCCAAGAGGGGGCTCATGAAAAACTGTTTTTT. As protein: CASSQEGAHEKLFF.

The V gene is TRBV24-1, the J gene TRBJ1-2; TRBD1 agrees at 8 bases. This CDR3 has 13 amino acids. The junction had 6 bases not matched to a gene; V was cut back by 6 bases and J by 7 bases. Germline V gene sequence: CDR1 KGHDR, CDR2 SFDVKD. The CDR3: CATSWTGLFGYTF. CDR3 nucleotides: TGTGCCACCAGTTGGACAGGGCTATTTGGCTACACCTTC.

The V call is TRBV6-5, the J call TRBJ1-5; a possible D gene is TRBD1 (5 bases). The CDR3 extends over 15 amino acids. Germline loops: CDR1 MNHEY, CDR2 SVGAGI. V lost 5 bases to trimming and J lost 3 bases, with 14 bases between them. The CDR3 DNA reads as TGTGCCAGCAGTCGGGAGGGGATGTACAATCAGCCCCAGCATTTT. It specifies CASSREGMYNQPQHF.

The chain is built from TRBV2 and TRBJ2-2, with 9 bases matching TRBD1. This CDR3 has 12 residues. Germline trimming cut 8 bases from V and 11 bases from J; bases unmatched to any gene: 6. CDR1 and CDR2 from the germline V gene are SNHLY and FYNNEI. CDR3 sequence: CASGTGNGELFF. As DNA, the CDR3 is TGTGCCAGCGGGACAGGGAATGGAGAGCTGTTTTTT.

About this clone: The junction departs from the called germline gene at one end, perhaps through a read error. The same CDR3 also results from other DNA sequences found in this sample. The rearrangement uses TRBV2 and TRBJ2-5; possible D gene TRBD2, 5 bases. This CDR3 has 12 residues. CDR1 SNHLY and CDR2 FYNNEI come from the germline V gene. CDR3 amino acids: CASSGIQETQYF. The CDR3 DNA is TGTGCCAGTTCGGGGATACAAGAGACTCAGTACTTC.

For the CDR3, the DNA is TGTGCCAGCAGTTTGACTAGCGGGGCGAACACCGGGGAGCTGTTTTTT. Translating gives CASSLTSGANTGELFF. J is TRBJ2-2 and V is TRBV2, with 11 bases that match TRBD2. The germline V gene encodes CDR1 SNHLY and CDR2 FYNNEI. The CDR3 consists of 16 residues. V was clipped by 5 bases and J by 0 bases; unmatched bases: 2.

The chain joins TRBV19 to TRBJ1-3; TRBD1 matches at 10 bases. The CDR3 extends over 15 amino acids. Germline V lookup: CDR1 LNHDA, CDR2 SQIVND (reference sequence). Losses at the gene ends were 10 bases for V and 0 bases for J; bases not matched to a gene: 6. CDR3 sequence reads: CATTDRGISGNTIYF. The CDR3 nucleotides read TGTGCCACAACGGACAGGGGGATCTCTGGAAACACCATATATTTT.

The CDR3 region has the DNA TGTGCCAGCAGGCCTACAGCCGCTGAAGCTTTCTTT. Translation: CASRPTAAEAFF. The chain links TRBV25-1 to TRBJ1-1; D is uncertain. V lost 6 bases and J 6 bases, leaving 11 bases between the germline ends. The CDR3 is made up of 12 amino acids. The V gene's germline CDR1 is MGHDK and CDR2 SYGVNS.

The gene calls are TRBV4-1 and TRBJ2-6; TRBD1 aligns across 9 bases. V shed 5 bases, J shed 0 bases, and the junction held 8 bases outside the gene matches. The CDR3 is 18 residues long. Germline V gene data show CDR1 as MGHRA and CDR2 as YSYEKL. As DNA, the CDR3 is TGCGCCAGCAGCTGGACAGGGGTCACTCTCTCTGGGGCCAACGTCCTGACTTTC. Translation: CASSWTGVTLSGANVLTF.

This clone has a single count. The CDR3 is CASSPLARGEQYF. DNA for the CDR3: TGCGCCAGCAGCCCCCTAGCTAGGGGGGAGCAGTACTTC. The J gene is TRBJ2-7, the V gene TRBV4-1; D perhaps matches TRBD1 (6 bases). V lost 4 bases and J 7 bases, leaving 14 bases between the germline ends. The CDR3 is 13 amino acids. The V gene's germline CDR1 is MGHRA and CDR2 YSYEKL.

This clone was detected only once. The chain uses TRBV9 and TRBJ2-7, with 8 bases lining up with TRBD2. V was clipped by 5 bases and J by 7 bases; unmatched bases: 8. The CDR3 spans 13 residues. Germline values: CDR1 SGDLS, CDR2 YYNGEE. The CDR3 sequence: CASSGARGGEQYF. As DNA, the CDR3 is TGTGCCAGCAGTGGTGCCCGGGGGGGGGAGCAGTACTTC. Based on the CDR3 plus reference TRBV9 and TRBJ2-7, the full variable domain is DSGVTQTPKHLITATGQRVTLRCSPRSGDLSVYWYQQSLDQGLQFLIQYYNGEERAKGNILERFSAQQFPDLHSELNLSSLELGDSALYFCASSGARGGEQYFGPGTRLTVT.

This chain's CDR3 is CASSWGGHAEQFF. CDR3 nucleotides: TGTGCCAGCAGTTGGGGGGGGCACGCTGAGCAGTTCTTC. The genes are TRBV27 and TRBJ2-1, with D tentatively TRBD2 (7 bases). The CDR3 has 13 amino acids. Trimming shortened V by 4 bases and J by 9 bases, and 13 bases separated the two germline ends. Per the germline V gene, CDR1 is MNHEY and CDR2 is SMNVEV (reference sequence).